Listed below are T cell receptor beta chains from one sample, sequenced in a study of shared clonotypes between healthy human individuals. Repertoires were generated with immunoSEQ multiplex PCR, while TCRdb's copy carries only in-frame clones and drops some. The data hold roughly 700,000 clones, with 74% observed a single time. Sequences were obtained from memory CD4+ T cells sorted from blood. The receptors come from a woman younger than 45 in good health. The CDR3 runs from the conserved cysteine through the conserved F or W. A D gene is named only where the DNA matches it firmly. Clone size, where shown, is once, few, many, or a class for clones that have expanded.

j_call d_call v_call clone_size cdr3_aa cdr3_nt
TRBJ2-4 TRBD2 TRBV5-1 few CASSPGTSGNIQYF TGCGCCAGCAGCCCCGGGACTAGCGGAAACATTCAGTACTTC
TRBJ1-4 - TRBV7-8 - CASSFTGLREKLFF TGTGCCAGCAGTTTCACAGGGTTACGAGAAAAACTGTTTTTT
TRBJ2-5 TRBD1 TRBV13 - CASSLGWTGKYQETQYF TGTGCCAGCAGCCTAGGTTGGACAGGGAAGTACCAAGAGACCCAGTACTTC
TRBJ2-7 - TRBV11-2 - CASSSAGGGQYF TGTGCCAGCAGCTCCGCTGGTGGAGGGCAGTACTTC
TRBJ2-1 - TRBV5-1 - CASSLEFMEQFF TGCGCCAGCAGCTTGGAGTTCATGGAGCAGTTCTTC
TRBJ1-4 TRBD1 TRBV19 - CASSGQGAFEKLFF TGTGCCAGTTCCGGGCAGGGGGCTTTTGAAAAACTGTTTTTT
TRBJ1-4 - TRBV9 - CASSGDGEKLFF TGTGCCAGCAGCGGGGACGGTGAAAAACTGTTTTTT
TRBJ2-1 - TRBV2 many CASSESGSSYNEQFF TGTGCCAGCAGTGAAAGTGGTAGCTCCTACAATGAGCAGTTCTTC
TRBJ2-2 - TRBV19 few CASSPGAATGELFF TGTGCCAGTAGTCCGGGGGCGGCGACCGGGGAGCTGTTTTTT
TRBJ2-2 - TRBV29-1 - CSVRQQGSGELFF TGCAGCGTGCGACAGCAGGGTTCCGGGGAGCTGTTTTTT
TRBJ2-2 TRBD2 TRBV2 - CASRKGLAGVGGTGELFF TGTGCCAGCAGGAAAGGGCTAGCGGGTGTCGGGGGCACCGGGGAGCTGTTTTTT
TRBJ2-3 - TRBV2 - CASTGGVLHTDTQYF TGTGCCAGCACTGGCGGCGTCCTCCACACAGATACGCAGTATTTT
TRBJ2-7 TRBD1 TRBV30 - CAWHTGTGDPEQYF TGTGCCTGGCATACCGGGACAGGCGACCCCGAGCAGTACTTC
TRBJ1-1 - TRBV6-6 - CASSYGEGTEAFF TGTGCCAGCAGTTACGGGGAGGGGACTGAAGCTTTCTTT
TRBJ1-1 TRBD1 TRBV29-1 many CSVVGTGDTEAFF TGCAGCGTTGTTGGTACAGGGGACACTGAAGCTTTCTTT
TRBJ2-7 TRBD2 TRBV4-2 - CASSQDLYTSGITYEQYF TGTGCCAGCAGCCAAGATTTATATACTAGCGGGATAACCTACGAGCAGTACTTC
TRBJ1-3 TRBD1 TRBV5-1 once CASSRDSGGNTIYF TGCGCCAGCAGCCGGGACAGCGGGGGAAACACCATATATTTT
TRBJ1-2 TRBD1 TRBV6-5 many CASSYLRLTGDYGYTF TGTGCCAGCAGTTACTTAAGGCTTACAGGGGACTATGGCTACACCTTC
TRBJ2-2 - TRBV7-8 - CASSLAGPATGELFF TGTGCCAGCAGCTTAGCAGGGCCGGCTACCGGGGAGCTGTTTTTT
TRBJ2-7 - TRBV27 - CASRSQDIREQYF TGTGCCAGCAGATCCCAGGACATACGCGAGCAGTACTTC
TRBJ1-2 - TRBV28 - CASSPPGVYGYTF TGTGCCAGCAGTCCCCCCGGAGTCTATGGCTACACCTTC
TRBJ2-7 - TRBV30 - CAWTKGRNTYEQYF TGTGCCTGGACAAAAGGACGGAATACCTACGAGCAGTACTTC
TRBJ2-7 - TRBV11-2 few CASSLGHYEQYF TGTGCCAGCAGCTTAGGGCACTACGAGCAGTACTTC
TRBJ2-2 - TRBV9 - CASSEGHNTGELFF TGTGCCAGCAGCGAGGGACATAACACCGGGGAGCTGTTTTTT
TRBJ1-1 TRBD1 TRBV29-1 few CSGGQGEWAEAFF TGCAGCGGTGGACAGGGCGAATGGGCTGAAGCTTTCTTT
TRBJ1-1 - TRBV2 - CASSTSYNTEAFF TGTGCCAGCAGTACCTCGTATAACACTGAAGCTTTCTTT
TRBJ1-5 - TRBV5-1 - CASSFQGGSNQPQHF TGCGCCAGCAGCTTTCAGGGTGGAAGCAATCAGCCCCAGCATTTT
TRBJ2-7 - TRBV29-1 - CSVESATYYEQYF TGCAGCGTTGAATCGGCTACTTACTACGAGCAGTACTTC
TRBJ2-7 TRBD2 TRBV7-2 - CASSLGSGSPYEQYF TGTGCCAGCAGCTTAGGAAGCGGGAGTCCCTACGAGCAGTACTTC
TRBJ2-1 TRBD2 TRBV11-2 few CASSDRPREGGTEQFF TGTGCCAGCAGCGACAGACCCCGGGAGGGCGGGACTGAGCAGTTCTTC
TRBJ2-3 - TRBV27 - CASSSSNTDTQYF TGTGCCAGCAGTTCCTCGAACACAGATACGCAGTATTTT
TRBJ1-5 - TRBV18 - CASSPLESNQPQHF TGTGCCAGCTCACCATTGGAGAGCAATCAGCCCCAGCATTTT
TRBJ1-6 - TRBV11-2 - CASSLDRPYNSPLHF TGTGCCAGCAGCTTAGACAGGCCGTATAATTCACCCCTCCACTTT
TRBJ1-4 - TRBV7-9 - CATAGGNEKLFF TGTGCCACCGCGGGGGGGAATGAAAAACTGTTTTTT